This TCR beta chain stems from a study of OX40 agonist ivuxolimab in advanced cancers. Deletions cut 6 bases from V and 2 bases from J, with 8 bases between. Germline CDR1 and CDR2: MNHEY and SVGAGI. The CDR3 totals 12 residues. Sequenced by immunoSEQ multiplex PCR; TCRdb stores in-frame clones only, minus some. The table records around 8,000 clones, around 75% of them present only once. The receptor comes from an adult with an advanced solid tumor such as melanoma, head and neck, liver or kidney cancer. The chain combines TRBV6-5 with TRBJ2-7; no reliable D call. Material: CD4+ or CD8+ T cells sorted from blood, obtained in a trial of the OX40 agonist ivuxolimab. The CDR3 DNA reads TGTGCCAGCAGCAGACATCCCTACGAGCAGTACTTC. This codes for CASSRHPYEQYF.